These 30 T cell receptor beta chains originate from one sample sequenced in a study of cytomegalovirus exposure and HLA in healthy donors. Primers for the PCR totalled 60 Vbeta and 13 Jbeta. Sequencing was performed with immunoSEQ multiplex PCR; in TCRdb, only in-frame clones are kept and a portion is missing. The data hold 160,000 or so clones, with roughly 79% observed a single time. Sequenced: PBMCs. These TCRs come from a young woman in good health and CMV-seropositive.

CDR3 residues: CASSDIRTPNYGYTF. The CDR3 DNA is TGCGCCAGCAGTGATATAAGAACACCAAACTATGGCTACACCTTC. V and J are TRBV10-1 and TRBJ1-2; D not resolved. CDR3 length: 15 residues. V shed 3 bases and J shed 2 bases, with 13 bases lying between them. Germline loops: CDR1 WNHNN, CDR2 SYGVQD (reference sequence).

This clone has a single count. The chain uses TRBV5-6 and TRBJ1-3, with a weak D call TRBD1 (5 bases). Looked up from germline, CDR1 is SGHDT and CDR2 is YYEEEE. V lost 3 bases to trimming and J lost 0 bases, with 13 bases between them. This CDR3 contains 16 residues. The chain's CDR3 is CASSWGRRTSGNTIYF. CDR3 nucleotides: TGTGCCAGCAGCTGGGGCCGGAGAACCTCTGGAAACACCATATATTTT.

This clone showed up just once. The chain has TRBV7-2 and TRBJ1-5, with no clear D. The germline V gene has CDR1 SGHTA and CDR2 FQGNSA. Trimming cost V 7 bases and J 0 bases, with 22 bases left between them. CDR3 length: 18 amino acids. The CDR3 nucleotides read TGTGCCAGCACCCCATCCGGGCAGGAGGATTTTAGCAATCAGCCCCAGCATTTT. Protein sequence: CASTPSGQEDFSNQPQHF. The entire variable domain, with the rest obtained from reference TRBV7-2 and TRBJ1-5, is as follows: GAGVSQSPSNKVTEKGKDVELRCDPISGHTALYWYRQSLGQGLEFLIYFQGNSAPDKSGLPSDRFSAERTGGSVSTLTIQRTQQEDSAVYLCASTPSGQEDFSNQPQHFGDGTRLSIL.

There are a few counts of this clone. The CDR3 sequence: CASSPVASTDTQYF. The CDR3 coding sequence is TGTGCCAGCAGCCCCGTAGCTAGCACAGATACGCAGTATTTT. The chain recombines TRBV7-9 with TRBJ2-3; no definite D call. The CDR3 has 14 residues. V lost 5 bases and J lost 0, with 9 bases in between. The germline gives CDR1 SEHNR, CDR2 FQNEAQ (reference sequence).

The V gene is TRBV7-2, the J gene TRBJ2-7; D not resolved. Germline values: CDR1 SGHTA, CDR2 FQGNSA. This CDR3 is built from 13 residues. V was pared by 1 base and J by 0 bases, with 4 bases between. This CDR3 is CASSLESSYEQYF. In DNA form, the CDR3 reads TGTGCCAGCAGCTTAGAGAGCTCCTACGAGCAGTACTTC.

The DNA of the CDR3 is TGTGCCAGCAGTTTTGGACTAGCGGCGGTTCAAGAGACCCAGTACTTC. Translation gives CASSFGLAAVQETQYF. J is TRBJ2-5 and V is TRBV6-5, with 10 bases lining up with TRBD2. CDR3 length equals 16 residues. V lost 4 bases to trimming and J lost 2 bases; unmatched junction nucleotides: 7. Germline V gives CDR1 MNHEY, CDR2 SVGAGI.

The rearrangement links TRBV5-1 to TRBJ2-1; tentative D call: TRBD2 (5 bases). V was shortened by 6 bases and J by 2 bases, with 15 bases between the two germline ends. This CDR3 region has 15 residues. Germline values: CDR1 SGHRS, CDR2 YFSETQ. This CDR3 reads CASTRSGRAYNEQFF. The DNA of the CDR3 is TGCGCCAGCACCCGAAGCGGACGAGCCTACAATGAGCAGTTCTTC.

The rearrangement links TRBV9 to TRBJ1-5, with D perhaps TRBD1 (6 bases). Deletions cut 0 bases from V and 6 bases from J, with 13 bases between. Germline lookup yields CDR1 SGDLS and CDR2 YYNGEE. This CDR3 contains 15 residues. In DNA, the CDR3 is TGTGCCAGCAGCGTAGGGGGACAAGGGGGTCAGCCCCAGCATTTT. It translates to CASSVGGQGGQPQHF.

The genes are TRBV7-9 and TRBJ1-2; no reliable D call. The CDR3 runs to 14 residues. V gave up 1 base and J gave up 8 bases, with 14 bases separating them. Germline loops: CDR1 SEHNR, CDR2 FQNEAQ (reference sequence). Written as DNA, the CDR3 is TGTGCCAGCAGCTTAGGAGGATCGCCTGGGGGCTACACCTTC. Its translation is CASSLGGSPGGYTF.

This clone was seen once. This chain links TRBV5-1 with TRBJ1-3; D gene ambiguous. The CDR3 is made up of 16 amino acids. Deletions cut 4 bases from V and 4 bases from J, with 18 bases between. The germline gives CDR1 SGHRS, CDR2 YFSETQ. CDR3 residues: CASSLRFGGEGNTIYF. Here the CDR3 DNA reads TGCGCCAGCAGCCTGAGATTTGGCGGCGAAGGAAACACCATATATTTT.

The CDR3 sequence: CASSKNSGAFF. CDR3 sequence (DNA): TGTGCCAGCAGCAAGAACTCTGGAGCTTTCTTT. The gene calls are TRBV7-9 and TRBJ1-1; D gene unclear. Trimming cost V 5 bases and J 10 bases, with 11 bases left between them. Per germline, CDR1 SEHNR and CDR2 FQNEAQ (reference sequence). The CDR3 sequence is 11 residues long.

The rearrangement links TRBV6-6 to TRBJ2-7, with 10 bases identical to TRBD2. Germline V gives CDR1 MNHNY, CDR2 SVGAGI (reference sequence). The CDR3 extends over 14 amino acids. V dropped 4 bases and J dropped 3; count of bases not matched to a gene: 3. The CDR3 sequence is CASSWVAGGYEQYF. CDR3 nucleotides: TGTGCCAGCAGTTGGGTAGCGGGGGGCTACGAGCAGTACTTC.

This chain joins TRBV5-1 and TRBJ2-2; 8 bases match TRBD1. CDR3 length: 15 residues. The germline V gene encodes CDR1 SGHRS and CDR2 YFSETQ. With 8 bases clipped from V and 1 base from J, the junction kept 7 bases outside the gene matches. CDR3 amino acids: CASLDGTGNTGELFF. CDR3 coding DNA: TGCGCCAGTCTCGATGGGACAGGGAACACCGGGGAGCTGTTTTTT.

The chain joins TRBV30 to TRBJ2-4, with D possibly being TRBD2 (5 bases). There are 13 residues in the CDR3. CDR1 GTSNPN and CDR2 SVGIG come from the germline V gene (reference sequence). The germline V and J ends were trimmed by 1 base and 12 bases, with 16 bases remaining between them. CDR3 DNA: TGTGCCTGGAGTGGAGGGTTCCGGGCACGTCAGTACTTC. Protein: CAWSGGFRARQYF.

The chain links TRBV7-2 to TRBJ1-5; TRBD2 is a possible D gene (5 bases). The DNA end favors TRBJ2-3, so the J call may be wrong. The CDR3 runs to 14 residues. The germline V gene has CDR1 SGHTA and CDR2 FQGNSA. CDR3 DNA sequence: TGTGCCAGCAGCTCCAGAGAGGGCAATCAGCCCCAGTATTTT. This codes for CASSSREGNQPQYF.

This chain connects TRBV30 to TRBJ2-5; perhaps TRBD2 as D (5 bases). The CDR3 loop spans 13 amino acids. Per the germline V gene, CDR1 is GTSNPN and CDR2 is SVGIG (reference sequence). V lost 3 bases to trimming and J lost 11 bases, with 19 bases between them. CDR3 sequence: CAWSSTMGERQYF. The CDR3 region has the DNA TGTGCCTGGAGCAGTACTATGGGAGAGAGGCAGTACTTC. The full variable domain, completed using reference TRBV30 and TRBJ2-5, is SQTIHQWPATLVQPVGSPLSLECTVEGTSNPNLYWYRQAAGRGLQLLFYSVGIGQISSEVPQNLSASRPQDRQFILSSKKLLLSDSGFYLCAWSSTMGERQYFGPGTRLLVL.

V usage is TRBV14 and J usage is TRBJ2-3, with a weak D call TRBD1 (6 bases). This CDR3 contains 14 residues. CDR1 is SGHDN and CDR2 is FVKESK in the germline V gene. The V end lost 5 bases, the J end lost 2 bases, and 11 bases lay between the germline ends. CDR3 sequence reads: CASSKGHSTDTQYF. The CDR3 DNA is TGTGCCAGCAGCAAGGGACATTCCACAGATACGCAGTATTTT.

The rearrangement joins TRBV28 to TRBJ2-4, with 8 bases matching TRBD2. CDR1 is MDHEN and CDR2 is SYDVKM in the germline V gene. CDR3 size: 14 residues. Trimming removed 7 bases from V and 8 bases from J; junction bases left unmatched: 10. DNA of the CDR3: TGTGCCAGCACCGATACCGGGGGGGAAGACATTCAGTACTTC. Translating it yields CASTDTGGEDIQYF.

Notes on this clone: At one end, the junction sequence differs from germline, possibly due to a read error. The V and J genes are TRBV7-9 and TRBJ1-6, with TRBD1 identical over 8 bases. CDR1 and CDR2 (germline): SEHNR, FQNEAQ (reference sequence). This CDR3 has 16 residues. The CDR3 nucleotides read TGTTCCAGCAGCTTAGCACAGGGGGAGCGTAATTCACCCCTCCACTTT. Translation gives CSSSLAQGERNSPLHF.

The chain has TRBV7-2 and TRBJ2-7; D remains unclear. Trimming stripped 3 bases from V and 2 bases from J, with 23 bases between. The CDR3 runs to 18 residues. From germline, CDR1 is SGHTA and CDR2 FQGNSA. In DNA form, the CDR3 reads TGTGCCAGCAGCTTGGTGTATTTGAGGCCGAGGAACACCTACGAGCAGTACTTC. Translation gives CASSLVYLRPRNTYEQYF.

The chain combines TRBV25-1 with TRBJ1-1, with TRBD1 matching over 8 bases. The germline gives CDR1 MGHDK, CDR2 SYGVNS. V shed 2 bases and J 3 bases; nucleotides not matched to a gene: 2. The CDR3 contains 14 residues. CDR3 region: CASSENRGYTEAFF. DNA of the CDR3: TGTGCCAGCAGTGAAAACAGGGGGTACACTGAAGCTTTCTTT.

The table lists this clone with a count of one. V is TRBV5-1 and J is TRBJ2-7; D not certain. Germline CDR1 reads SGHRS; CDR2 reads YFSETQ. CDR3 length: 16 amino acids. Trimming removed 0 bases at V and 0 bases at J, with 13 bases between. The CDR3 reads CASSLDNTVSSYEQYF. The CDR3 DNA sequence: TGCGCCAGCAGCTTGGATAATACGGTGAGCTCCTACGAGCAGTACTTC.

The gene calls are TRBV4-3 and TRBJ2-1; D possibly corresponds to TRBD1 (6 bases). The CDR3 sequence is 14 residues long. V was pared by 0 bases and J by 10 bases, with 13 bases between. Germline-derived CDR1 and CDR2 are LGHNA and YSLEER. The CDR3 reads CASSQDRGPGEQFF. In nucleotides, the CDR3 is TGCGCCAGCAGCCAAGACAGGGGCCCTGGGGAGCAGTTCTTC.

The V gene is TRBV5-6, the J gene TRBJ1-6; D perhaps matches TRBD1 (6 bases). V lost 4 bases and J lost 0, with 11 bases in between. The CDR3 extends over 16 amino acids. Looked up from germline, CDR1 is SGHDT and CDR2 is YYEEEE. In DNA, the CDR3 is TGTGCCAGCAGCGACGGACAGAGCTCCTATAATTCACCCCTCCACTTT. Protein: CASSDGQSSYNSPLHF.

The CDR3 spells CASSGSGGATDTQYF. The DNA for the CDR3 is TGTGCCAGCAGTGGTAGCGGGGGGGCCACAGATACGCAGTATTTT. The chain joins TRBV6-4 to TRBJ2-3; TRBD2 matches 11 bases. The CDR3 has 15 residues. The germline V gene has CDR1 MRHNA and CDR2 SNTAGT. V was pared by 4 bases and J by 2 bases, with 2 bases of the junction left unmatched.

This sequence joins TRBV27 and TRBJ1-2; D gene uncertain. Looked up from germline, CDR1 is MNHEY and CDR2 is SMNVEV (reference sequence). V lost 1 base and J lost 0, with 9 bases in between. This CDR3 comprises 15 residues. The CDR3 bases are TGTGCCAGCAGTTTATTTTCGCGGCCTAACTATGGCTACACCTTC. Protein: CASSLFSRPNYGYTF.

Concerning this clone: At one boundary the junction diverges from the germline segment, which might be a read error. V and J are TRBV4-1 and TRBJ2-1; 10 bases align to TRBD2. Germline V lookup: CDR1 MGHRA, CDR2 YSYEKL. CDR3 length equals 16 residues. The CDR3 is CASSQDLSGGADEQFF. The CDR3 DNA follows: TGTGCCAGCAGCCAAGATCTCAGCGGGGGGGCCGATGAGCAGTTCTTC.

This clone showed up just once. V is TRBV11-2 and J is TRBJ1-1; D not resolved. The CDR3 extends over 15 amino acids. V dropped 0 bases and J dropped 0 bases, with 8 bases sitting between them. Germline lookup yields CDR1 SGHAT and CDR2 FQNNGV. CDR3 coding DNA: TGTGCCAGCAGCTTAGAGTATACGGTGAACACTGAAGCTTTCTTT. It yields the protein CASSLEYTVNTEAFF.

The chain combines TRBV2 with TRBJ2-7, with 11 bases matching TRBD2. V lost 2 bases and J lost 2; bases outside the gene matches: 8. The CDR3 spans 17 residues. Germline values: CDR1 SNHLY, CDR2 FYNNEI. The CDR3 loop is CASSEQSSGGSPYEQYF. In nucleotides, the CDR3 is TGTGCCAGCAGTGAACAGTCTAGCGGGGGGTCCCCCTACGAGCAGTACTTC.

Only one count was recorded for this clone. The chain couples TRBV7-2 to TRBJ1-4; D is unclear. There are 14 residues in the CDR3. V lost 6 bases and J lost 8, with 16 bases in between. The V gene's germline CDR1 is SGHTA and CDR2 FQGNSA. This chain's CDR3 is CASSNQEGGEKLFF. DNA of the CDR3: TGTGCCAGCAGTAACCAGGAGGGCGGGGAAAAACTGTTTTTT.